A selection of T cell receptor beta chains follows, all from one sample in a study of blood T cell repertoires in COVID-19. Sequenced by immunoSEQ multiplex PCR; TCRdb stores in-frame clones only, minus some. Of a few hundred thousand clones listed, 85% are singletons. Sequenced material: PBMCs or T cells enriched from blood (not recorded which). These receptors came from a man between 35 and 55 years old who had recovered from COVID-19. Both conserved end residues are part of each CDR3. A D gene is named only where the DNA matches it firmly. Not every row has a clone size; where given, it reads once, few, many or a size class.

d_call	clone_size	v_call	j_call	cdr3_aa	cdr3_nt
.	.	TRBV29-1	TRBJ2-7	CSVEIGAYEQYF	TGCAGCGTTGAGATAGGGGCCTACGAGCAGTACTTC
.	.	TRBV6-5	TRBJ1-5	CASRQEPMGNQPQHF	TGTGCCAGCCGACAAGAACCTATGGGCAATCAGCCCCAGCATTTT
TRBD1	few	TRBV9	TRBJ1-3	CASSPRGDRGAGNTIYF	TGTGCCAGCAGCCCCCGGGGAGACAGGGGAGCAGGAAACACCATATATTTT
TRBD2	.	TRBV7-3	TRBJ2-1	CASARTSGNFEEQFF	TGTGCCAGCGCCAGGACTAGCGGAAACTTTGAGGAGCAGTTCTTC
TRBD2	.	TRBV9	TRBJ2-2	CASRAGTSGTGELFF	TGTGCCAGCAGAGCCGGGACTAGCGGCACCGGGGAGCTGTTTTTT
TRBD1	.	TRBV19	TRBJ1-1	CASSTGWGSANTEAFF	TGTGCCAGTTCGACAGGGTGGGGGTCGGCGAACACTGAAGCTTTCTTT
TRBD1	.	TRBV28	TRBJ2-7	CASSIPGTGSYEQYF	TGTGCCAGCAGTATCCCCGGGACAGGGTCCTACGAGCAGTACTTC
.	once	TRBV11-3	TRBJ2-2	CASSLDRGEELFF	TGTGCCAGCAGCTTAGATCGGGGAGAGGAGCTGTTTTTT
TRBD2	.	TRBV5-4	TRBJ2-5	CASSLRLAGGPEETQYF	TGTGCCAGCAGCTTGAGACTAGCGGGAGGGCCAGAGGAGACCCAGTACTTC
TRBD1	.	TRBV7-8	TRBJ1-2	CASSERTGSHYGYTF	TGTGCCAGCAGCGAACGGACAGGAAGCCACTATGGCTACACCTTC
.	.	TRBV7-9	TRBJ2-7	CASGGGEASSYEQYF	TGTGCCAGCGGGGGTGGGGAGGCCAGCTCCTACGAGCAGTACTTC